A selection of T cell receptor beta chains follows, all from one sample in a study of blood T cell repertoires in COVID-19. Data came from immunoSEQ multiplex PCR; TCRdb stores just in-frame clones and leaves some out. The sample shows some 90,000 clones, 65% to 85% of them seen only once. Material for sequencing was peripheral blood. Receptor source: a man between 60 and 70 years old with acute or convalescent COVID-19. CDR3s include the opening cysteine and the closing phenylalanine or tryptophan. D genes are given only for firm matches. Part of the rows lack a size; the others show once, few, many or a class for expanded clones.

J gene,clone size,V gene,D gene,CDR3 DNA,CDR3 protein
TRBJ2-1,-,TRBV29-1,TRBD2,TGCAGCGTTAATAGCGGGATTGGTAATGAGCAGTTCTTC,CSVNSGIGNEQFF
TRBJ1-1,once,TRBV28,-,TGTGCCGCTGGCGGGGTAATGAACACTGAAGCTTTCTTT,CAAGGVMNTEAFF
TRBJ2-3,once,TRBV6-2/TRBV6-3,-,TGTGCCAGCAGTTACAGCGATACGCAGTATTTT,CASSYSDTQYF
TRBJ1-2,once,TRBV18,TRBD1,TGTGCCAGCTCACCCTCGACAGGGGACTTCTATGGCTACACCTTC,CASSPSTGDFYGYTF
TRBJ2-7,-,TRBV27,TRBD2,TGTGCCAGCACAAGGCTTCCCGCTAGCGGGAGCGAGCAGTACTTC,CASTRLPASGSEQYF
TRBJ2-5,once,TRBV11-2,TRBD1,TGTGCCAGCAACATGGGACAGGGGGTAAGAGAGACCCAGTACTTC,CASNMGQGVRETQYF
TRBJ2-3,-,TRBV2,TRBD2,TGTGCCAGCAGTGAACTAGCGGGGGGCACAGATACGCAGTATTTT,CASSELAGGTDTQYF
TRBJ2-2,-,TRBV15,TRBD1,TGTGCCACAACCGGACAGGTTGGATACGGGGAGCTGTTTTTT,CATTGQVGYGELFF
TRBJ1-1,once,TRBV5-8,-,TGTGCCAGCAGCTTGGCCAGAGGGAACACTGAAGCTTTCTTT,CASSLARGNTEAFF
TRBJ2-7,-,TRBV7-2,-,TGTGCCAGCAGCTTAGGTCGGTCCTACGAGCAGTACTTC,CASSLGRSYEQYF
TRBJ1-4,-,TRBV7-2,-,TGTGCCAGCAGCCCCGGGGGTGCGAATGAAAAACTGTTTTTT,CASSPGGANEKLFF
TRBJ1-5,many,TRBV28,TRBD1,TGTGCCAGCAGTTTCAGGACAGGTTATCAGCCCCAGCATTTT,CASSFRTGYQPQHF
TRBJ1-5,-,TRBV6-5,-,TGTGCCAGCAGTTACTCCCCCAGGCCCCATCAGCCCCAGCATTTT,CASSYSPRPHQPQHF
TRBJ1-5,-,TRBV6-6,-,TGTGCCAGCAGTTACGGGGGCTCCCAATCCAATCAGCCCCAGCATTTT,CASSYGGSQSNQPQHF
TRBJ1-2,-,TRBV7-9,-,TGTGCCAGCAGCTTAGTTTTAGGGGGTGACTATGGCTACACCTTC,CASSLVLGGDYGYTF
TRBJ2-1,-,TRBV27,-,TGTGCCAGCAGTACCTTCTCTTGGACAGATGATGAGCAGTTCTTC,CASSTFSWTDDEQFF
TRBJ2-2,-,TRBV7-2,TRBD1,TGTGCCAGCAGCTTACAGGGGGCAGCTAACACCGGGGAGCTGTTTTTT,CASSLQGAANTGELFF
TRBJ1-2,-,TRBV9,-,TGTGCCAGCAGCGCCCAATCGACAGGACTCTATGGCTACACCTTC,CASSAQSTGLYGYTF
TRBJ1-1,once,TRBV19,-,TGTGCCAGTAGTAGGGCGAACACTGAAGCTTTCTTT,CASSRANTEAFF
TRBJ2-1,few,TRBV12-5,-,TGTGCTAGTGGTTTGGCCCGGAATGAGCAGTTCTTC,CASGLARNEQFF
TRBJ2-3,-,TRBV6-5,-,TGTGCCAGCAGCCGGGACTTCCCGGCAGATACGCAGTATTTT,CASSRDFPADTQYF
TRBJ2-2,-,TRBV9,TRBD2,TGTGCCAGCAGCGTAGCCGGTGCGGGGGTGCACACCGGGGAGCTGTTTTTT,CASSVAGAGVHTGELFF
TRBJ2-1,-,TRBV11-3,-,TGTGCCAGCAGGAGGGGACTTGAGCAGTTCTTC,CASRRGLEQFF
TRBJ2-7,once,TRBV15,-,TGTGCCACCGGCAAGGGGGGGTCACCTGGCTTGTCGTACGAGCAGTACTTC,CATGKGGSPGLSYEQYF
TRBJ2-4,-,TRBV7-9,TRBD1,TGTGCCAGCAGGTCGACAGGGGCAAAAAACATTCAGTACTTC,CASRSTGAKNIQYF
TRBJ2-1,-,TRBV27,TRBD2,TGTGCCAGCAGTCAACCCACCCCCGGCGGGAGGAAAAACGTGGACTACAATGAGCAGTTCTTC,CASSQPTPGGRKNVDYNEQFF
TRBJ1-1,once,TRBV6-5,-,TGTGCCAGCAGTTACGACGGCAGGAACACTGAAGTTTTCTTT,CASSYDGRNTEVFF
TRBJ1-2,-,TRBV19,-,TGTGCCAGTAGGGGAGGAGATGGCTACACCTTC,CASRGGDGYTF
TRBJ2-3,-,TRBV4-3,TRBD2,TGCGCCAGCAGCCGGACTAGTAGCACAGATACGCAGTATTTT,CASSRTSSTDTQYF
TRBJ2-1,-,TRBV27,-,TGTGCCAGCAGTTTATCCTTCCGGCGGGACCTGTCCTACAATGAGCAGTTCTTC,CASSLSFRRDLSYNEQFF
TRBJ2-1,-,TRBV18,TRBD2,TGTGCCAGCAAAAGCGGGAGCTCCTACAATGAGCAGTTCTTC,CASKSGSSYNEQFF
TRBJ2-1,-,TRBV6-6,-,TGTGCCAGCCGAGGAATCTACAATGAGCAGTTCTTC,CASRGIYNEQFF
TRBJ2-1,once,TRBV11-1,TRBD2,TGTGCCAGCAGCCCCCCGGGAGGGTACAATGAGCAGTTCTTC,CASSPPGGYNEQFF
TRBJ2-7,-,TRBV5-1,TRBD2,TGCGCCAGCAGCTTGGGACTAGCGGGAGTCGAGCAGTACTTC,CASSLGLAGVEQYF
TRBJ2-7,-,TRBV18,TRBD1,TGTGCCAGCTCACCGGTGGGACAGGGCTGGGTCGAGCAGTACTTC,CASSPVGQGWVEQYF
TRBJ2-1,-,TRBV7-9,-,TGTGCCAGCCCAAATGAGCAGTTCTTC,CASPNEQFF
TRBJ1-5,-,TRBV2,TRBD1,TGTGCCAGCAGCGTCGACAGGGGTGGCAATCAGCCCCAGCATTTT,CASSVDRGGNQPQHF
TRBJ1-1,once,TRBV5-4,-,TGTGCCAGCAGCACCCAGCGGAAGAGGGCACAGAACACTGAAGCTTTCTTT,CASSTQRKRAQNTEAFF
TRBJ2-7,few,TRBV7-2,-,TGTGCCAGCAGCCCCGCCCGGAGCTCCTACGAGCAGTACTTC,CASSPARSSYEQYF
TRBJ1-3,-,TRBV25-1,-,TGTGCCAGCAGTCCTCCCGACAGATTTGGAAACACCATATATTTT,CASSPPDRFGNTIYF
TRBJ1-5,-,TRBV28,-,TGTGCCAGCACCAGATGGAGGTATAGCAATCAGCCCCAGCATTTT,CASTRWRYSNQPQHF
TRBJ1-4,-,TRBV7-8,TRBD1,TGTGCCAGCAGCTCACCGGGACAGGGGGCCAGTGAAAAACTGTTTTTT,CASSSPGQGASEKLFF
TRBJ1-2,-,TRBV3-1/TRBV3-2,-,TGTGCCAGCAGCCAAGAGTCGGTTACAGGCTATGGCTACACCTTC,CASSQESVTGYGYTF